The clone carrying this T cell receptor (beta chain) was found a few times. Its cognate antigen is unknown. Researchers ran the PCR with 60 Vbeta and 13 Jbeta primers. As processed by the authors: Some 11 million of the 80 million or so unique TCR beta chains counted in a later analysis were shared. Generated by immunoSEQ multiplex PCR, the TCRdb table keeps only in-frame clones and is missing some. The DNA was the basis for D and trimming; V, J and clone size are from that table. Of about 94,000 clones listed, 6.5% to 8% are singletons. The data were obtained in a study of cytomegalovirus exposure and HLA in healthy donors. General study findings and limits: The authors confirmed in vitro that a few CMV-associated chains were specific for CMV antigens. According to a later analysis, most TCR beta chains associated with CMV appeared HLA-restricted. An analysis was carried out at a later point. It showed that HLA-associated TCR beta chains were more clonally expanded than equally common non-associated chains.

The V and J ends lost 1 base and 10 bases, in that order; junction bases with no gene match: 4. CDR1 and CDR2 (germline): SGHTA, FQGNSA. The CDR3 is made up of 15 amino acids. The sequencing sample was made of PBMCs. The sequence came from a man in his fifties or sixties in good health and CMV-seronegative. This chain uses TRBV7-2 with TRBJ2-1; 13 positions match TRBD2. CDR3 nucleotides: TGTGCCAGCAGCTTAGTCGAGACTAGCGGGAGGGAGCAGTTCTTC. Its translation: CASSLVETSGREQFF. The whole variable domain, remainder taken from reference TRBV7-2 and TRBJ2-1, is GAGVSQSPSNKVTEKGKDVELRCDPISGHTALYWYRQSLGQGLEFLIYFQGNSAPDKSGLPSDRFSAERTGGSVSTLTIQRTQQEDSAVYLCASSLVETSGREQFFGPGTRLTVL.